The rows below give T cell receptor beta chains drawn from one sample of a study of shared T cell receptors in the human thymus. TCRdb's copy holds only in-frame clones and misses some; the assay was immunoSEQ multiplex PCR. The sample holds about 730,000 clones; 80% to 90% are singletons and the top ten take around 0.0094%. The same sample was also used in a study of human thymus T cells.

Sequenced: thymocytes. The receptors here all came from a girl in the first two years of life with a congenital heart defect. Both conserved end residues are part of each CDR3. A D gene is named only where the DNA matches it firmly. Some rows have no size entry. The others give once, few or many, or a class for an expanded clone.

j_call clone_size d_call v_call cdr3_aa cdr3_nt
TRBJ1-5 . TRBD1 TRBV7-8 CASSFRPRQGDNQPQHF TGTGCCAGCAGCTTCCGGCCAAGACAGGGAGACAATCAGCCCCAGCATTTT
TRBJ1-3 . TRBD1 TRBV6-1 CATAGTGVAGNTIYF TGTGCCACAGCCGGGACAGGGGTGGCTGGAAACACCATATATTTT
TRBJ1-2 . TRBD1 TRBV28 CASSLSGTGGYGYTF TGTGCCAGCAGTTTATCCGGGACAGGGGGCTATGGCTACACCTTC
TRBJ2-7 . . TRBV6-1 CASSLLSSSYEQYF TGTGCCAGCAGTCTCCTCTCTAGCTCCTACGAGCAGTACTTC
TRBJ1-4 . . TRBV29-1 CSVRGNPTNEKLFF TGCAGCGTTAGAGGGAACCCTACTAATGAAAAACTGTTTTTT
TRBJ1-2 . . TRBV5-1 CASSLPTKDKHYGYTF TGCGCCAGCAGCTTGCCCACCAAGGACAAACACTATGGCTACACCTTC
TRBJ1-1 . . TRBV6-1 CASSHGGPGGAFF TGTGCCAGCAGTCACGGAGGGCCGGGGGGGGCTTTCTTT
TRBJ2-3 once . TRBV5-5 CASSRDSAPSTDTQYF TGTGCCAGCAGTCGGGACTCCGCTCCTAGCACAGATACGCAGTATTTT
TRBJ1-2 . . TRBV7-9 CASSPRHAYGYTF TGTGCCAGCAGCCCTCGACATGCCTATGGCTACACCTTC
TRBJ1-2 . TRBD1 TRBV9 CASSDGDSYGYTF TGTGCCAGCAGCGACGGGGACAGCTATGGCTACACCTTC
TRBJ2-1 . TRBD2 TRBV14 CASSQKLNLRSGGYNEQFF TGTGCCAGCAGCCAAAAACTTAACTTACGCAGCGGGGGGTACAATGAGCAGTTCTTC